This T cell receptor (beta chain) was captured by sequencing in a study of cytomegalovirus exposure and HLA in healthy donors (dated by TCRdb to about 2017). Context from the whole study: An earlier analysis of roughly 500 of the donors reported about 280 Gb of sequence data and 117 million unique TCR beta sequences obtained from around 190 million T cells. Across around 400 genotyped donors of the cohort, an average of 235,054 unique TCR beta nucleotide sequences per donor were sequenced, and roughly 20% of those sequences were non-productive. In the later analysis, no new phenotypic data were used to find candidate immune exposures; instead, reliance was placed on TCR beta sequences and their occurrence across donors. The T cell repertoires of 666 subjects were profiled by immunosequencing and related to cytomegalovirus serostatus. HLA typing covered class I and class II loci at four-digit resolution. Approximately 310 gigabases of sequencing data and roughly 80 million unique TCR sequences made up an early release that covered around 640 HLA-typed donors. A later analysis re-examined previously published TCR beta repertoires from more than 550 donors and added high-resolution HLA genotyping to investigate patterns of TCR occurrence. A later genetic analysis took genome-wide SNP genotypes for about three fifths of the roughly 700 donors and used that subset as a discovery cohort. The number of typed donors differed by locus: roughly 629-640 for A, B, C, DRB1 and DQB1; 522 for DQA1; roughly 600 for DPA1; and 450 to 480 for DPB1. The genetic ancestry cluster associated with self-reported Caucasian donors included roughly four fifths of the 300 to 450 genotyped donors. Donor age, sex, ethnicity and CMV serostatus were collected together with the repertoire data. High-throughput TCR immunosequencing, statistical association of individual TCRs with disease status, and machine learning were combined to predict cytomegalovirus infection status. All discovery cohort repertoires had been generated on a single sequencing platform. Four or five DR-DQ haplotypes were handled as single units for association and clustering because linkage in the cohort was strong. The study was designed to test whether signatures of past pathogen exposure could be identified by cataloging public T cell receptors. A separate validation cohort of about 110 different subjects was used in addition to the roughly 670-subject first cohort. An earlier analysis of about 620 of the donors applied high-throughput TCR beta sequencing to assess whether each TCR beta V gene segment acted as functional or pseudogenic. What the authors observed across the whole study: In a later analysis, HLA-associated TCR beta chains were found to be more clonally expanded and to have lower generation probabilities than equally common non-associated chains. The presence/absence analyses assumed that sequencing depth was roughly uniform across donors, and that assumption may not be true. Some IMGT-functional V segments, including TRBV6-2 and TRBV6-3, could not be distinguished by the 87-base-pair reads and were therefore excluded. The cohort was sequenced for TCR beta chains only, and without alpha or paired-chain data the features that could be detected were limited. In a later analysis, several top co-occurrence clusters were reported to appear linked to parvovirus B19, influenza, CMV and Epstein-Barr virus. When HLA alleles, especially DR and DQ, strongly co-occurred, attributing TCR associations to individual alleles was difficult. The earlier analysis of approximately 560 of the donors excluded approximately 17 rarely observed V segments, including chromosome 9 orphons, because counts were too low. In both the original and validation cohorts, the classifier was reported to diagnose cytomegalovirus status with high specificity and sensitivity. A few of the identified cytomegalovirus-associated TCR beta chains were confirmed in vitro to be specific for cytomegalovirus antigens. CMV serostatus was the only immune exposure information available for the cohort. Correlated functional status among segregating V segments might be attributable to linkage disequilibrium, but an unknown experimental factor could not be ruled out. A further reported finding was that TCR beta sequences accurately predicted the HLA-A and HLA-B alleles for most subjects in the first cohort. At a false discovery rate of 0.05, a later analysis linked some 17,000 TCR beta sequences to specific HLA alleles. A later analysis found that most CMV-associated TCR beta chains appeared HLA-restricted, with HLA associations seemingly driven largely by CMV exposure. The sequencing pipeline was judged likely to have produced a cluster of highly shared sequence variants as a technical artifact. Most TCR sequences were seen in very few donors, while some public TCRs were found in many individuals. The study listed approximately 150 TCR beta chains as associated with cytomegalovirus. Because HLA typing was missing for some donors at each locus, association tests included only the typed subset. V-gene and J-gene trimming of TCR beta chains was associated with a missense DCLRE1C variant in a later genetic analysis, and the association was replicated in an independent cohort. Broadly in line with IMGT annotations, most TCR beta V segments showed up in productive rearrangements about 90% or about 30% of the time in an earlier analysis of a few hundred of the donors. A later analysis found that TCR association rates varied across HLA loci, with DRB1 alleles showing the most associated TCRs and HLA-C alleles the fewest. In a later genetic analysis, fewer N-insertions in productive TCRs were reported among donors in an Asian-associated ancestry cluster than the approximately 630-donor mean. The authors suggested that the approach could potentially be extended to other disease states and immunological phenotypes.

From the cysteine up to the phenylalanine, the CDR3 has a length of 15 residues. Left in the record is the CDR3 DNA by itself, 45 bases read in frame from the first base. V loses 0 bases, J loses 1 base, and the germline ends lie 10 bases apart. Reading the germline V gene (reference sequence) gives CDR1 LNHNV and CDR2 YYDKDF. Receptor libraries were prepared by the immunoSEQ multiplex PCR assay. For the multiplex PCR, a mixture combining 60 forward primers for TCR Vbeta segments and 13 reverse primers for TCR Jbeta segments was used. The CDR3 region of rearranged TCR beta genes was amplified from genomic DNA with a multiplex PCR assay. The Illumina HiSeq System was used to sequence the amplified TCR beta libraries as 87-base-pair reads. The study's own analysis went as follows. Across the 670 or so repertoires, a later analysis counted roughly 84 million unique TCR beta chains, 9.5 million to 13 million of which were shared by at least two donors. A nearest-neighbor algorithm error-corrected the raw reads and collapsed the reads into unique sequences, merging closely related sequences to remove PCR and sequencing errors. Alignment of CDR3 sequences to IMGT reference sequences was used to assign V, D and J gene segments. For a sequence to be retained, a match of at least six nucleotides to both a V gene segment and a J gene segment was required. Rearrangements were called productive when the CDR3 lacked stop codons and stayed in frame with V and J; all others were non-productive. CDR3 was defined by IMGT convention, running from the second conserved V-encoded cysteine to the conserved J-encoded phenylalanine. The earlier analysis of approximately 500 of the donors excluded sequences that lacked an unambiguous match to a single V gene segment. In an earlier analysis of some 590 of the donors, a V segment was called functional when productive rearrangements were above 56.7%, and segregating when the standard deviation between donors exceeded 5%. A statistical classification framework was built to diagnose cytomegalovirus status from the catalog of TCR beta chain sequences. A later analysis assigned V and J genes by comparing TCR nucleotide sequences with IMGT/GENE-DB human TR gene sequences. In a later analysis, CDR3 sequences and most-parsimonious VDJ recombination scenarios were assigned using the TCRdist pipeline. A later analysis defined each TCR beta chain by its CDR3 amino acid sequence plus V-gene family, and excluded reads lacking a unique V-gene family. In a later analysis, a few hundred highly shared, low-generation-probability nucleotide sequences were removed to address suspected cross-contamination and a sequencing artifact. A later analysis calculated a clonal expansion index for each public chain from normalized within-repertoire ranks of inferred template counts. A later analysis computed generation probabilities with a VDJ recombination model fitted to out-of-frame rearrangements, and checked the results against IGoR. A later analysis scored TCR-TCR, TCR-HLA and TCR-CMV co-occurrence with hypergeometric tests, applying a repertoire-size bias correction to TCR pairs. In a later analysis, false discovery rates were estimated by permuting HLA or CMV assignments 20 times. A later analysis grouped co-occurring TCRs with DBSCAN, adding TCRdist sequence similarity when clustering within HLA-allele-positive subsets. Repertoires with fewer than 30,000 or more than 120,000 public chains were left out of co-occurrence clustering, as were four to six repertoires with anomalous nucleotide sharing. TCRdb re-hosts the immuneACCESS table, in-frame sequences only. Its copies lack some clones; in the studies checked, an unresolved V gene accounts for under half of them, and the cause for the rest is not known. D and trimming were read from the DNA, whereas the V and J calls and clone size are those reported in that table. The sample data list roughly 200,000 clones, and 75% to 90% of these were observed just once. Under 0.75% of the sample comes from the top ten.

As to this clone: The specificity of this receptor is unknown. No clone much larger than this one lies a single base away; base qualities are absent.

The cohort comprised some 680 healthy bone marrow donors. At the time of sampling, every cohort member was nominally healthy, though immune exposures that went unrecorded were likely present. The donor was CMV seronegative and belonged to the group of over 350 seronegative cohort members. Every donor gave a peripheral blood sample, and the peripheral blood mononuclear cells from that sample were used for TCR beta sequencing. Genomic DNA extraction from the blood cell samples was performed with the Qiagen DNeasy Blood Extraction Kit. The chain links TRBV15 with TRBJ2-7, with TRBD1 as a weak D call on 6 bases. This receptor was obtained from a boy younger than 18 in good health and CMV-seronegative. Sequenced material: PBMCs. The nucleotide sequence reads as follows: TGTGCCACCAGCAGAGACCTACAGGGATCCTACGAGCAGTACTTC. This codes for CATSRDLQGSYEQYF. Joined to the reference TRBV15 and TRBJ2-7 proteins, this CDR3 gives the full variable domain: DAMVIQNPRYQVTQFGKPVTLSCSQTLNHNVMYWYQQKSSQAPKLLFHYYDKDFNNEADTPDNFQSRRPNTSFCFLDIRSPGLGDTAMYLCATSRDLQGSYEQYFGPGTRLTVT.